The 13 T cell receptor beta chains given below trace back to one sample, sequenced in a study of T cell responses to AZD1222 COVID-19 vaccine. Here immunoSEQ multiplex PCR was the method, and the copy in TCRdb shows in-frame clones only, minus some. There are around 150,000 clones in the sample; just under 95% occur only once, and around 5.1% lies in the top ten. Source: peripheral blood, taken on day 0 of AZD1222 vaccination. These receptors came from an adult in good health.

The chain uses TRBV11-2 and TRBJ2-7, with 11 nucleotides matching TRBD2. The CDR3 spans 15 residues. Germline CDR1 reads SGHAT; CDR2 reads FQNNGV. J gave up 4 bases and V 3 bases, and 5 bases lay outside the gene matches. The CDR3 protein is CASSFETSGKYEQYF. The DNA of the CDR3 is TGTGCCAGCAGCTTCGAGACTAGCGGGAAGTACGAGCAGTACTTC.

The rearrangement links TRBV11-2 to TRBJ2-7; 10 bases are shared with TRBD2. The CDR3 is made up of 17 amino acids. CDR1 and CDR2 (germline): SGHAT, FQNNGV. The junction had 15 bases not matched to a gene; V was cut back by 5 bases and J by 5 bases. CDR3 in amino acids: CASSILGSLAGVNEQYF. CDR3 bases: TGTGCCAGCAGCATCTTAGGGTCCCTAGCGGGAGTAAACGAGCAGTACTTC.

The CDR3 here is CASSVGPSRDTEAFF. The CDR3 DNA is TGCGCCAGCAGCGTGGGACCGTCTAGGGACACTGAAGCTTTCTTT. This rearrangement joins TRBV5-1 to TRBJ1-1; a possible D gene is TRBD1 (5 bases). V gave up 4 bases and J gave up 3 bases, with 16 bases separating them. CDR1 and CDR2 (germline): SGHRS, YFSETQ. The CDR3 spans 15 residues.

The chain couples TRBV6-5 to TRBJ2-1; maybe TRBD1 (6 bases). Trimming cost V 7 bases and J 5 bases, with 15 bases left between them. Germline V gene sequence: CDR1 MNHEY, CDR2 SVGAGI. This CDR3 region has 14 residues. Here the CDR3 reads CASNPGASDNEQFF. The DNA for the CDR3 is TGTGCCAGCAACCCAGGGGCTTCGGACAATGAGCAGTTCTTC.

The chain uses TRBV2 and TRBJ1-2, with D maybe TRBD1 (6 bases). The CDR3 consists of 12 residues. V was pared by 6 bases and J by 4 bases, with 9 bases between. Germline V CDR1 and CDR2: SNHLY, FYNNEI. CDR3 loop: CASRDRGYGYTF. CDR3 nucleotides: TGTGCCAGCAGGGACAGAGGCTATGGCTACACCTTC.

This clone was seen only a few times. The gene calls are TRBV18 and TRBJ1-5; tentative D call: TRBD1 (6 bases). V was trimmed by 6 bases and J by 4 bases, leaving 13 bases between them. CDR1 and CDR2 (germline): KGHSH, LQKENI. This CDR3 has 14 residues. CDR3 sequence reads: CASSTDSSNQPQHF. The CDR3 region has the DNA TGTGCCAGCTCCACGGACAGTTCTAATCAGCCCCAGCATTTT.

The gene calls are TRBV7-9 and TRBJ2-2; D perhaps matches TRBD1 (6 bases). The CDR3 is 18 residues long. Trimming shortened V by 4 bases and J by 7 bases, and 25 bases separated the two germline ends. CDR1 is SEHNR, CDR2 FQNEAQ, per germline (reference sequence). The CDR3 sequence: CASSSRSNRVIKGGELFF. The CDR3 DNA sequence: TGTGCCAGCAGCTCCCGGAGCAACAGGGTGATCAAGGGCGGGGAGCTGTTTTTT.

This rearrangement joins TRBV3-1 (or the pseudogene TRBV3-2) to TRBJ2-2; D remains unclear. The CDR3 loop spans 12 amino acids. V was cut by 3 bases and J by 7 bases, with 6 bases left in between. The germline gives CDR1 LGHDT, CDR2 YNNKEL (reference sequence). The DNA of the CDR3 is TGTGCCAGCAGCCACCCGGACGGGGAGCTGTTTTTT. Protein sequence: CASSHPDGELFF.

V gene TRBV6-5 combines with J gene TRBJ2-5; D is uncertain. The CDR3 spans 13 residues. Trimming removed 7 bases at V and 1 base at J, with 10 bases between. From germline, CDR1 is MNHEY and CDR2 SVGAGI. The CDR3 region has the DNA TGTGCCAGCACGGTGCCAGGCCAAGAGACCCAGTACTTC. It encodes CASTVPGQETQYF.

The chain carries TRBV7-2 and TRBJ2-2; D not resolved. The CDR3 is 13 amino acids. In germline, CDR1 is SGHTA, CDR2 FQGNSA. Trimming pared 5 bases from V and 5 bases from J, leaving 9 bases between. CDR3 loop: CASSGRFTGELFF. CDR3 DNA: TGTGCCAGCAGCGGAAGGTTTACCGGGGAGCTGTTTTTT.

This sequence joins TRBV5-1 and TRBJ1-2, with D possibly TRBD1 on 5 matching bases. Trimming took 4 bases from V and 1 from J, leaving 14 bases between them. The length of the CDR3 is 15 residues. Germline-derived CDR1 and CDR2 are SGHRS and YFSETQ. CDR3 in amino acids: CASSQGLPSNYGYTF. As DNA, the CDR3 is TGCGCCAGCAGCCAGGGACTTCCTAGTAACTATGGCTACACCTTC. Full variable domain (rest looked up from reference TRBV5-1 and TRBJ1-2): KAGVTQTPRYLIKTRGQQVTLSCSPISGHRSVSWYQQTPGQGLQFLFEYFSETQRNKGNFPGRFSGRQFSNSRSEMNVSTLELGDSALYLCASSQGLPSNYGYTFGSGTRLTVV.

The rearrangement joins TRBV28 to TRBJ1-5, with 10 bases matching TRBD1. The CDR3 loop spans 22 amino acids. With 5 bases clipped from V and 2 bases from J, the junction kept 24 bases outside the gene matches. In germline, CDR1 is MDHEN, CDR2 SYDVKM. The CDR3 nucleotides read TGTGCCAGCAGTCCACACTTCCGACAGGGGGCTGAAGCAGTGAATGGCAATCAGCCCCAGCATTTT. It yields the protein CASSPHFRQGAEAVNGNQPQHF.

This chain uses TRBV29-1 with TRBJ2-1; 9 nucleotides agree with TRBD1. CDR3 length: 14 amino acids. Germline V lookup: CDR1 SQVTM, CDR2 ANQGSEA. Trimming at V came to 5 bases and at J to 4 bases, leaving 6 bases not matched to a gene. CDR3 nucleotide sequence: TGCAGCGTTTCGGGACAGGGTTTTTACAATGAGCAGTTCTTC. Protein: CSVSGQGFYNEQFF.